This entry is about one T cell receptor (beta chain). Its antigen is not known. The sample comes from a study of Ad26.COV2.S vaccination and SARS-CoV-2 variants. Findings and caveats of the study: Comparability of non-spike TCR breadth was observed across vaccine and placebo recipients.

The CDR3 is made up of 12 amino acids. From germline, CDR1 is MDHEN and CDR2 SYDVKM. V was trimmed by 7 bases and J by 3 bases, leaving 10 bases between them. Stated treatment: 15 to 20 received Ad26.COV2.S at low or high dose, single or two shots; 5 received placebo; per-sample allocation not given. It was on day 63 after the first vaccine or placebo injection that samples were taken. Recruitment in Boston yielded a donor of adult age, 18-55 years. The vaccine delivered Wuhan-strain SARS-CoV-2 spike through an Ad26 vector. Profiling relied on immunoSEQ multiplex PCR, and the TCRdb table lists in-frame clones only, not all of them. This table has 510,000 or so clones, 87% appearing once.

The chain recombines TRBV28 with TRBJ2-7; D could derive from TRBD1 or TRBD2 (5 bases each). The source is a person between 18 and 60 years old who received the Ad26.COV2.S COVID-19 vaccine or a placebo. The sequenced sample was peripheral blood, obtained in a trial of Ad26.COV2.S vaccine versus placebo. Here the CDR3 reads CASNSGLYEQYF. In nucleotides, the CDR3 is TGTGCCAGCAATTCGGGGCTCTACGAGCAGTACTTC.